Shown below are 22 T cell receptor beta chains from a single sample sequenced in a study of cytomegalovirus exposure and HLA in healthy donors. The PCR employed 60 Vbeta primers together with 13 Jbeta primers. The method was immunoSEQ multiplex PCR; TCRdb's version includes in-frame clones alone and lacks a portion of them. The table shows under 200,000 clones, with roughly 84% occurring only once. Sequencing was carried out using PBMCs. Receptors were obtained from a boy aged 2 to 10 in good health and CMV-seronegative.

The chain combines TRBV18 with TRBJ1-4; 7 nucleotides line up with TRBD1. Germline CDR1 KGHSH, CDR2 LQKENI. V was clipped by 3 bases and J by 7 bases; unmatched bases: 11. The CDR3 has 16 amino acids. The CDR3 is CASSPRSGGESEKLFF. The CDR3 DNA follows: TGTGCCAGCTCACCGAGGTCAGGGGGAGAAAGTGAAAAACTGTTTTTT.

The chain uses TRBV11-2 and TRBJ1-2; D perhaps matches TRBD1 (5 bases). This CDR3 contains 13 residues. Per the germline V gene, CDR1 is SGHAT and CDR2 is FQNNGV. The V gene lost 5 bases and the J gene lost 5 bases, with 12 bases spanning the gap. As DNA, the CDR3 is TGTGCCAGCAGCCCGGGGGTGAGGTATGGCTACACCTTC. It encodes CASSPGVRYGYTF.

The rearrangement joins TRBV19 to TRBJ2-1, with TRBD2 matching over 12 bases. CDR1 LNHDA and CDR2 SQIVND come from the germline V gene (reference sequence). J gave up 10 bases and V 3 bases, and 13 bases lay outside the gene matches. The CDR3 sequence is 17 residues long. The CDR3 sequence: CASSIRLASGRGREQFF. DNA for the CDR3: TGTGCCAGTAGTATCCGGCTCGCTAGCGGGAGGGGTCGGGAGCAGTTCTTC.

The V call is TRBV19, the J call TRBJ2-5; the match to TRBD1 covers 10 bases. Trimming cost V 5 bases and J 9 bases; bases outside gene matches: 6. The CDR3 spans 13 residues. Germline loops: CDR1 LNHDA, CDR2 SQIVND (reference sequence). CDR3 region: CASSSGTGEAQYF. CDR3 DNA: TGTGCCAGTAGTTCAGGGACAGGGGAGGCCCAGTACTTC.

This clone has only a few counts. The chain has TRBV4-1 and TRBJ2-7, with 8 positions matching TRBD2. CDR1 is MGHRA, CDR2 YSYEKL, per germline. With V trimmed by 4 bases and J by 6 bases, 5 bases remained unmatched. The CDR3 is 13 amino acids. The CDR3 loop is CASSPAGVGEQYF. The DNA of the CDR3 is TGCGCCAGCAGCCCAGCGGGAGTGGGCGAGCAGTACTTC.

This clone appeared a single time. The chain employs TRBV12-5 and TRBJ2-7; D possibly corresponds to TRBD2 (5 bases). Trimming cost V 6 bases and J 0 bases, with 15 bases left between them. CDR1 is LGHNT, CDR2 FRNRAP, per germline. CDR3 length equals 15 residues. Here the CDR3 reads CASGGGGPPSYEQYF. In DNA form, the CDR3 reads TGTGCTAGTGGGGGTGGAGGACCTCCCTCCTACGAGCAGTACTTC.

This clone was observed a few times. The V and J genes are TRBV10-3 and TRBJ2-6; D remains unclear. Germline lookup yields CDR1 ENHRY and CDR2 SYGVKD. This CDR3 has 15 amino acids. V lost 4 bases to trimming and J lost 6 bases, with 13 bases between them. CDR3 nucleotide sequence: TGTGCCATCAGTGGGGCACCTGAAGAGGCCAACGTCCTGACTTTC. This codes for CAISGAPEEANVLTF.

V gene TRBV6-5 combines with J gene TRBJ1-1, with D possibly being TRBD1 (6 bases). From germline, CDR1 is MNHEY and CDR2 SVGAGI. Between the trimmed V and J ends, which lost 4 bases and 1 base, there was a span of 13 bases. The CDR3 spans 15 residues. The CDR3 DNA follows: TGTGCCAGCAGTTCCGCGGGGGCGGGGAACACTGAAGCTTTCTTT. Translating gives CASSSAGAGNTEAFF.

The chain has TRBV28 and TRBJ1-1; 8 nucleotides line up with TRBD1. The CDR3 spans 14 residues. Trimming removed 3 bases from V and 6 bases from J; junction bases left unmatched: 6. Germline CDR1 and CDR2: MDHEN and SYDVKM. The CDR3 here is CASSFPGGAPEAFF. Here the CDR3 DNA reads TGTGCCAGCAGTTTCCCAGGGGGCGCGCCTGAAGCTTTCTTT.

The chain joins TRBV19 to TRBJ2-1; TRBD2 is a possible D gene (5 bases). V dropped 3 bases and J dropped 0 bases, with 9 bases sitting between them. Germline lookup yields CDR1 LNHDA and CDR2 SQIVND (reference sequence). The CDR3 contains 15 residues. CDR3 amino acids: CASSIGTSSYNEQFF. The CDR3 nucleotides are TGTGCCAGTAGTATCGGAACTAGCTCCTACAATGAGCAGTTCTTC.

CDR3 amino acids: CASSVLTDQSSYEQYF. Written as DNA, the CDR3 is TGCGCCAGCAGTGTGTTGACAGATCAAAGCTCCTACGAGCAGTACTTC. V is TRBV10-1 and J is TRBJ2-7; D might be TRBD1 (5 bases). The germline CDR1 and CDR2 sequences are WNHNN and SYGVQD (reference sequence). V was trimmed by 4 bases and J by 0 bases, leaving 16 bases between them. This CDR3 is built from 16 residues.

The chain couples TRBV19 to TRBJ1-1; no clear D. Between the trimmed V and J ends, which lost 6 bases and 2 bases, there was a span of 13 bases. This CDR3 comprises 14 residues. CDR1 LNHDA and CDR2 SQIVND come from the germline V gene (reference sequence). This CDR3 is CASSEVEGNTEAFF. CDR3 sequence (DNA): TGTGCCAGTAGCGAGGTGGAGGGAAACACTGAAGCTTTCTTT.

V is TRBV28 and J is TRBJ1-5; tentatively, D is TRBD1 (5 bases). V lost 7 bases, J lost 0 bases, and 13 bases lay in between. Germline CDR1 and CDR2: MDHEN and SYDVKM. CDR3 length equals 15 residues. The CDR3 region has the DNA TGTGCCAGCACTCTTCTCCAGGGTAGCAATCAGCCCCAGCATTTT. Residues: CASTLLQGSNQPQHF.

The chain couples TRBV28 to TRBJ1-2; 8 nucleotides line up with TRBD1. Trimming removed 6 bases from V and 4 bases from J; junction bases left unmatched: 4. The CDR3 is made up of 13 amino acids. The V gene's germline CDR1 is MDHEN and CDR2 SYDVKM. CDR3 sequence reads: CASSLQGGYGYTF. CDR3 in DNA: TGTGCCAGCAGCCTACAGGGGGGCTATGGCTACACCTTC.

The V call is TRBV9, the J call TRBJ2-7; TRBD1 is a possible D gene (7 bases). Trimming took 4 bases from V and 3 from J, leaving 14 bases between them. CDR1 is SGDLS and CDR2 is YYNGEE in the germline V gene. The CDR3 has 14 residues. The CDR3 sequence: CASSIGGQHYEQYF. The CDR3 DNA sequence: TGTGCCAGCAGCATCGGGGGACAGCACTACGAGCAGTACTTC. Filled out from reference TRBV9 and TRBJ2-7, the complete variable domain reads DSGVTQTPKHLITATGQRVTLRCSPRSGDLSVYWYQQSLDQGLQFLIQYYNGEERAKGNILERFSAQQFPDLHSELNLSSLELGDSALYFCASSIGGQHYEQYFGPGTRLTVT.

The CDR3 sequence is CASSSRTSGNTGELFF. CDR3 nucleotide sequence: TGTGCCAGCAGCTCCCGGACTAGCGGGAACACCGGGGAGCTGTTTTTT. The chain links TRBV9 to TRBJ2-2; TRBD2 matches 10 bases. Per the germline V gene, CDR1 is SGDLS and CDR2 is YYNGEE. CDR3 length: 16 amino acids. The junction had 4 bases not matched to a gene; V was cut back by 4 bases and J by 1 base.

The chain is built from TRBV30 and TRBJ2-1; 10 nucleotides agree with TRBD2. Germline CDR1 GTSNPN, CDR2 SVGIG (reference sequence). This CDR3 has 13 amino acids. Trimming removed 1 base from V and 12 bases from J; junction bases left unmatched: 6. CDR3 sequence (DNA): TGTGCCTGGAGTGGGGGTAGCGGGAGGCCGCAGTTCTTC. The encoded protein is CAWSGGSGRPQFF.

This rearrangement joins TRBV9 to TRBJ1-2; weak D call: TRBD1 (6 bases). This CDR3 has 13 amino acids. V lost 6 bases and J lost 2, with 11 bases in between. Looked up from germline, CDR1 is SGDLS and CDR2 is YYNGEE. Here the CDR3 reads CASTLGQNYGYTF. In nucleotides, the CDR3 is TGTGCCAGCACCCTCGGACAGAACTATGGCTACACCTTC.

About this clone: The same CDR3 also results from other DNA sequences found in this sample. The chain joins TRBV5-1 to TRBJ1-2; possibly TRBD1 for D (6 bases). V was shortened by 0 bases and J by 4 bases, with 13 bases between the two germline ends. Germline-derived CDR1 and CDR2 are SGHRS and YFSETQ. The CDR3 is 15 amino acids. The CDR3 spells CASSLAGGGSYGYTF. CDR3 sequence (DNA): TGCGCCAGCAGCTTGGCTGGGGGCGGATCCTATGGCTACACCTTC.

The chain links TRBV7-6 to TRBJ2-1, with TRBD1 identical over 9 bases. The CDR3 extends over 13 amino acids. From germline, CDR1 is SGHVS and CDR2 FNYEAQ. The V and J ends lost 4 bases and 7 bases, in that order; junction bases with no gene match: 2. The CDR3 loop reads CASSYRGRNEQFF. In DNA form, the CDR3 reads TGTGCCAGCAGCTACAGGGGGCGGAATGAGCAGTTCTTC.

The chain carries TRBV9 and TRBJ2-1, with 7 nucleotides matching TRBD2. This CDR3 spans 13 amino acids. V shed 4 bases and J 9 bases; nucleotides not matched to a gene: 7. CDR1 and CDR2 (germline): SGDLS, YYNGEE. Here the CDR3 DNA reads TGTGCCAGCAGCTCAAGGCCGGGGGGTGAGCAGTTCTTC. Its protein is CASSSRPGGEQFF.

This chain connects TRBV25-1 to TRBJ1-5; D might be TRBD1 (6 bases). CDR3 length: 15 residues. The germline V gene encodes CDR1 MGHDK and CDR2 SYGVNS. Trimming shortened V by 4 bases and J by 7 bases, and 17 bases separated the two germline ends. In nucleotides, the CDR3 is TGTGCCAGCAGTGCGTCAGGGGATTCTGGGCAGCCCCAGCATTTT. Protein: CASSASGDSGQPQHF.